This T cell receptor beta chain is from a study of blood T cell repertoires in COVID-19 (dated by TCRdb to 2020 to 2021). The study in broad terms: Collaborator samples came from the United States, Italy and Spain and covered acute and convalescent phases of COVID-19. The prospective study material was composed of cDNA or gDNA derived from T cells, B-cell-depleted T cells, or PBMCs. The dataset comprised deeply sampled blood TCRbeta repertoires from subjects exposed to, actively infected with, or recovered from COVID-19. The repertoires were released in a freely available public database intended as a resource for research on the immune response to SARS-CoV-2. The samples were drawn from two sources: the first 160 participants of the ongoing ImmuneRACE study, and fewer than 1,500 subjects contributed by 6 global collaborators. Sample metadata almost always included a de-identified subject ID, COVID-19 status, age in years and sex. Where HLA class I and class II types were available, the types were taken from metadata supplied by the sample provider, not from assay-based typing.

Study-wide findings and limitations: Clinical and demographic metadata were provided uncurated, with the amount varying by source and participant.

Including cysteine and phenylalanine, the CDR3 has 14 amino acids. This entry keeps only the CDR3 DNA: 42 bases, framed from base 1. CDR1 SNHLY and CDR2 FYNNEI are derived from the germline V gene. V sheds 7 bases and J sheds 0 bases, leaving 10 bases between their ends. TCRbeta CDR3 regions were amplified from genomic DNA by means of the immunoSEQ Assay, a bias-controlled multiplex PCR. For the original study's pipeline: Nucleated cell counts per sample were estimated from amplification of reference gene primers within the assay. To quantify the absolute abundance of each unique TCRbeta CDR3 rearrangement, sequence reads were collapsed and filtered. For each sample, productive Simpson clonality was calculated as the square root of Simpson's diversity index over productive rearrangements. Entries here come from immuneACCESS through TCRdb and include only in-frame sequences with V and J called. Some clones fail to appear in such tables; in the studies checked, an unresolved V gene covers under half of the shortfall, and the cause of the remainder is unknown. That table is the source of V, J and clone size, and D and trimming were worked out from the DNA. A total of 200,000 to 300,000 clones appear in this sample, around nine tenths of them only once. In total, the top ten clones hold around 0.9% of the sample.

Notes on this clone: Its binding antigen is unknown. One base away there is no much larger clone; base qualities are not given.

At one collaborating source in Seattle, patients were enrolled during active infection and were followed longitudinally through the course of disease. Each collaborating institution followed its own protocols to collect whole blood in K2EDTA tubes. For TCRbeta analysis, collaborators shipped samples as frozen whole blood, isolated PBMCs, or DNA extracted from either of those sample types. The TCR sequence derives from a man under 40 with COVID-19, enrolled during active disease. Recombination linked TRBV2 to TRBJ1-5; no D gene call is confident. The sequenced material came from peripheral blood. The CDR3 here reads CASNRGNSNQPQHF. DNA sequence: TGTGCCAGCAATCGGGGTAATAGCAATCAGCCCCAGCATTTT.